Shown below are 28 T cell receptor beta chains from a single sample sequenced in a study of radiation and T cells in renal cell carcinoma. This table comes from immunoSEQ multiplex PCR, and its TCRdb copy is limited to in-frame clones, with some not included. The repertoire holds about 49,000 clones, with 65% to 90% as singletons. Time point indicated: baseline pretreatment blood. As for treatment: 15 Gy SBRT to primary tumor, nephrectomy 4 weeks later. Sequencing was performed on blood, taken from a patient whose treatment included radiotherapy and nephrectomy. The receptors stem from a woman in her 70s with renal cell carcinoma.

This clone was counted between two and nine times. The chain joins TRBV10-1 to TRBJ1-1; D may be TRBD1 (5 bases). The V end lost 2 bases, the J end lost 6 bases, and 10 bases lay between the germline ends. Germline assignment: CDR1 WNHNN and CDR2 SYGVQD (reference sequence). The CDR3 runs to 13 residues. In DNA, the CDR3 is TGCGCCAGCAGTGAGCAGGGAATCGCTGAAGCTTTCTTT. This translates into CASSEQGIAEAFF.

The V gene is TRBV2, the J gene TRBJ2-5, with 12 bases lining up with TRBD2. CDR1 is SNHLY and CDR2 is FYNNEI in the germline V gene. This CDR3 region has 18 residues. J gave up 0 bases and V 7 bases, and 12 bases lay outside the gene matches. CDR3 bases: TGTGCCAGCACCCCACTAGCGGGGGGCGCCGAATACCAAGAGACCCAGTACTTC. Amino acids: CASTPLAGGAEYQETQYF.

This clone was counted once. CDR3 loop: CASSRQGARTEAFF. Written as DNA, the CDR3 is TGTGCCAGCAGCAGACAGGGGGCTCGGACTGAAGCTTTCTTT. The chain carries TRBV27 and TRBJ1-1, with 10 bases fitting TRBD1. Germline V gene sequence: CDR1 MNHEY, CDR2 SMNVEV (reference sequence). The length of the CDR3 is 14 residues. J was trimmed by 5 bases and V by 6 bases; bases with no gene match: 6.

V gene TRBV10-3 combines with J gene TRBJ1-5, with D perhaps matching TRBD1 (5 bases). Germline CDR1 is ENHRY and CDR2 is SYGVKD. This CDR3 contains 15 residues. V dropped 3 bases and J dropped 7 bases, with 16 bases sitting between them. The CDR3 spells CAISDQGEMGQPQHF. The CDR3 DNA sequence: TGTGCCATCAGTGATCAGGGTGAAATGGGCCAGCCCCAGCATTTT.

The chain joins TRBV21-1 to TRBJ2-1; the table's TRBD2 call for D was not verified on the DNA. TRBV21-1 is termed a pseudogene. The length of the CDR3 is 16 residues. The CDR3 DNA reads TGTGCCAGCAGCAACGGAGCGCCTTCCGTTGGCAATGAGCAGTTCTTC. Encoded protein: CASSNGAPSVGNEQFF.

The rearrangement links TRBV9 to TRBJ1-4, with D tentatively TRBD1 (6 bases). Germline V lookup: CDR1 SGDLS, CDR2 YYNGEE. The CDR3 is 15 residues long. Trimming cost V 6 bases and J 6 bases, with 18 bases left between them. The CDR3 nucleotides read TGTGCCAGCACCCCCACTGGACAGATTTATGAAAAACTGTTTTTT. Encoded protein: CASTPTGQIYEKLFF.

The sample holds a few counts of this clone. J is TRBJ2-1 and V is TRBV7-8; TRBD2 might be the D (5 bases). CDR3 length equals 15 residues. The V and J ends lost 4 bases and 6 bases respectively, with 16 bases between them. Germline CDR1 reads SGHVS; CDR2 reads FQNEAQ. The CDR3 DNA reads TGTGCCAGCAGCTACACCGGGATACTACGCAATGAGCAGTTCTTC. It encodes CASSYTGILRNEQFF.

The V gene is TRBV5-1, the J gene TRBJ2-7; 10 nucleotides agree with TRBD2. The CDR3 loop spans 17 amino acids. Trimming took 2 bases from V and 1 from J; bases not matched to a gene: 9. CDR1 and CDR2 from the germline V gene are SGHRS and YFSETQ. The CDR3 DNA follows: TGCGCCAGCAGCTTTGCTAGCGGGAGACCCTCTTCCTACGAGCAGTACTTC. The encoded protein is CASSFASGRPSSYEQYF.

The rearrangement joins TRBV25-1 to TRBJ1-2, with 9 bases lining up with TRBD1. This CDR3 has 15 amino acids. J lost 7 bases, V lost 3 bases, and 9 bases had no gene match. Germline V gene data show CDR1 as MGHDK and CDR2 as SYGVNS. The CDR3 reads CASSDGGGQGRGYTF. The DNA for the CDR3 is TGTGCCAGCAGTGACGGAGGGGGACAGGGACGTGGCTACACCTTC.

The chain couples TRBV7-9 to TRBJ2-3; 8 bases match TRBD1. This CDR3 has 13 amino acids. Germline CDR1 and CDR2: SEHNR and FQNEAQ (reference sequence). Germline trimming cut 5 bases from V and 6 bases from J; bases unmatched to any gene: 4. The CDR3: CASSSDRGDTQYF. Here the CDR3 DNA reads TGTGCCAGCAGCAGTGACAGGGGTGATACGCAGTATTTT. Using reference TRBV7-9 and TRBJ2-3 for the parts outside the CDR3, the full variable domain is DTGVSQNPRHKITKRGQNVTFRCDPISEHNRLYWYRQTLGQGPEFLTYFQNEAQLEKSRLLSDRFSAERPKGSFSTLEIQRTEQGDSAMYLCASSSDRGDTQYFGPGTRLTVL.

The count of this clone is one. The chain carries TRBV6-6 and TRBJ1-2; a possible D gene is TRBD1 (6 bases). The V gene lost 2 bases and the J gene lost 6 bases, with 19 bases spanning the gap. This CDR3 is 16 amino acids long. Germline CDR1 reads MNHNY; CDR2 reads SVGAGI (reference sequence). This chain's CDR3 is CASSYGGLAGINGYTF. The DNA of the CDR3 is TGTGCCAGCAGTTACGGGGGGCTGGCAGGAATAAATGGCTACACCTTC.

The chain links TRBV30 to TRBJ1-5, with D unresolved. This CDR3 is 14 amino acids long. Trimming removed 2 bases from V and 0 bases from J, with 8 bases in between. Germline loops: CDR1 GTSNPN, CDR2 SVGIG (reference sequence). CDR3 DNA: TGTGCCTGGAGTACGGCAGATAGCAATCAGCCCCAGCATTTT. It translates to CAWSTADSNQPQHF.

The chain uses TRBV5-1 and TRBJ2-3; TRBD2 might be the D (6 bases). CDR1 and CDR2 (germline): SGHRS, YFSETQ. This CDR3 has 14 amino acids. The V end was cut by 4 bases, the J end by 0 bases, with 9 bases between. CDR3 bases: TGCGCCAGCAGCCATAGCGGTAGCACAGATACGCAGTATTTT. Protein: CASSHSGSTDTQYF.

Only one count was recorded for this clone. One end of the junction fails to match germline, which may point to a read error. The DNA of the CDR3 is TGTGCCAGCAGCTTAAGCTCGGGCTCCCACAATGAGCAGTTCTTC. As protein: CASSLSSGSHNEQFF. The gene calls are TRBV7-2 and TRBJ2-1; D gene uncertain. The CDR3 has 15 amino acids. Germline V lookup: CDR1 SGHTA, CDR2 FQGNSA. The full variable domain, completed using reference TRBV7-2 and TRBJ2-1, is GAGVSQSPSNKVTEKGKDVELRCDPISGHTALYWYRQSLGQGLEFLIYFQGNSAPDKSGLPSDRFSAERTGGSVSTLTIQRTQQEDSAVYLCASSLSSGSHNEQFFGPGTRLTVL.

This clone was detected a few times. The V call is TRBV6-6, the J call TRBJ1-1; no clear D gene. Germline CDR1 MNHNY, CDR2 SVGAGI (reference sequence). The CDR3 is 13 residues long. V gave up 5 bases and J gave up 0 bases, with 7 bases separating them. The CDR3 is CASSPSLNTEAFF. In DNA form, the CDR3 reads TGTGCCAGCAGTCCGAGTTTGAACACTGAAGCTTTCTTT.

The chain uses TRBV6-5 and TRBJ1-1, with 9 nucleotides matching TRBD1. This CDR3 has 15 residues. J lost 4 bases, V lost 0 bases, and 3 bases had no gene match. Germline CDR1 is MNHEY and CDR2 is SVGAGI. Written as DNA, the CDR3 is TGTGCCAGCAGTTACTCGATGACAGGGGGCACTGAAGCTTTCTTT. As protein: CASSYSMTGGTEAFF.

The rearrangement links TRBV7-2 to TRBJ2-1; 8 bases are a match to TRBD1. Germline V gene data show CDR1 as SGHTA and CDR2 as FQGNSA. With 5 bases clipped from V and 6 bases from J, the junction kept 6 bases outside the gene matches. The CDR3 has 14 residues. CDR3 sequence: CASSMSGGINEQFF. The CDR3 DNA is TGTGCCAGCAGCATGTCAGGGGGCATCAATGAGCAGTTCTTC. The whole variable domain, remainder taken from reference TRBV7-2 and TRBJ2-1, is GAGVSQSPSNKVTEKGKDVELRCDPISGHTALYWYRQSLGQGLEFLIYFQGNSAPDKSGLPSDRFSAERTGGSVSTLTIQRTQQEDSAVYLCASSMSGGINEQFFGPGTRLTVL.

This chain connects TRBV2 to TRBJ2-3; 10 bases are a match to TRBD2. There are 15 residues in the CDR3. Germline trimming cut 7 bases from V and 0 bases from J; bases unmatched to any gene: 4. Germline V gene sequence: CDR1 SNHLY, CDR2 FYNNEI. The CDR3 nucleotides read TGTGCCAGCACCTTGGGACTAGCGAGCACAGATACGCAGTATTTT. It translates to CASTLGLASTDTQYF. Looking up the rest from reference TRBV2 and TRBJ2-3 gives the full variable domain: EPEVTQTPSHQVTQMGQEVILRCVPISNHLYFYWYRQILGQKVEFLVSFYNNEISEKSEIFDDQFSVERPDGSNFTLKIRSTKLEDSAMYFCASTLGLASTDTQYFGPGTRLTVL.

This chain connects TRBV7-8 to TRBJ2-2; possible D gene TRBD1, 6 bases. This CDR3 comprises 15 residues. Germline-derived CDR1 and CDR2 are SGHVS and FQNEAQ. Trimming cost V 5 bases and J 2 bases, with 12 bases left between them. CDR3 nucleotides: TGTGCCAGCAGCCACCAAGGGGGAAACACCGGGGAGCTGTTTTTT. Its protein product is CASSHQGGNTGELFF.

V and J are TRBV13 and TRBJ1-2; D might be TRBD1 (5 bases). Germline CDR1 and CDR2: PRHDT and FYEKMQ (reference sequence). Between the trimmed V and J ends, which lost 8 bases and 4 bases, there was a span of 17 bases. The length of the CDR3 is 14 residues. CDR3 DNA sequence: TGTGCCAGCGAACGCTATGGGGCCCGCTATGGCTACACCTTC. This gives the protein CASERYGARYGYTF.

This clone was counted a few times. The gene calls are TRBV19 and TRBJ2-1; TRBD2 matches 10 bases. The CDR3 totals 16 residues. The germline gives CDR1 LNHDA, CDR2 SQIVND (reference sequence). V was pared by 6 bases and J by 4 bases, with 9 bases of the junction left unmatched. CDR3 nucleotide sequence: TGTGCCAGTAGGGATCTAGCGGGAGTTCCGTACAATGAGCAGTTCTTC. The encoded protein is CASRDLAGVPYNEQFF.

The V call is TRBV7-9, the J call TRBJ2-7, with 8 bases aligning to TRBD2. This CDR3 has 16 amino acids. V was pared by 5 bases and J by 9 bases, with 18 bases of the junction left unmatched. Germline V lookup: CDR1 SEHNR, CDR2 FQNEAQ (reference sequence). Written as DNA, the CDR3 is TGTGCCAGCAGCCCCTTGACTAGCGTCCAACTCTCGGGGCAGTACTTC. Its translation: CASSPLTSVQLSGQYF. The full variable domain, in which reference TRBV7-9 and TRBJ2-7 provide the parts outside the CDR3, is DTGVSQNPRHKITKRGQNVTFRCDPISEHNRLYWYRQTLGQGPEFLTYFQNEAQLEKSRLLSDRFSAERPKGSFSTLEIQRTEQGDSAMYLCASSPLTSVQLSGQYFGPGTRLTVT.

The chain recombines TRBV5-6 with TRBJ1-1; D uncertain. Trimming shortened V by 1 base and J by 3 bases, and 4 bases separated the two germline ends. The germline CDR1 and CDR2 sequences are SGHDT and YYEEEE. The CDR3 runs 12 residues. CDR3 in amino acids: CASSLRHTEAFF. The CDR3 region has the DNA TGTGCCAGCAGCTTGAGGCACACTGAAGCTTTCTTT.

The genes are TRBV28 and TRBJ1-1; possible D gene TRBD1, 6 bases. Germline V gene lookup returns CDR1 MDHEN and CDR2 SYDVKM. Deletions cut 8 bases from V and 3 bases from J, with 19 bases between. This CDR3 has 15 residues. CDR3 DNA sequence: TGTGCCAGCTTTCCCCCTGGGGGGCCTGACACTGAAGCTTTCTTT. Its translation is CASFPPGGPDTEAFF.

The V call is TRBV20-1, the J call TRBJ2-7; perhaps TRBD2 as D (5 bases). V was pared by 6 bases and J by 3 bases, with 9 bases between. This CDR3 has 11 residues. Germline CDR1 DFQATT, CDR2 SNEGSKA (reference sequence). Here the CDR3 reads CSAEGDYEQYF. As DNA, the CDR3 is TGCAGTGCCGAGGGCGACTACGAGCAGTACTTC.

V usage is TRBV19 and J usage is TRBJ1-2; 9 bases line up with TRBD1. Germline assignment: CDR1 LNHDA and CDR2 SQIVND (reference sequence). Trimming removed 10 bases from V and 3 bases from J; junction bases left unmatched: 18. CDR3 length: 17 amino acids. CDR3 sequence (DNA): TGTGCCACGCTCTTAACCCCGGGACAGGGTCGAGACTATGGCTACACCTTC. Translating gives CATLLTPGQGRDYGYTF. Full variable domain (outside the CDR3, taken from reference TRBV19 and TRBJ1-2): DGGITQSPKYLFRKEGQNVTLSCEQNLNHDAMYWYRQDPGQGLRLIYYSQIVNDFQKGDIAEGYSVSREKKESFPLTVTSAQKNPTAFYLCATLLTPGQGRDYGYTFGSGTRLTVV.

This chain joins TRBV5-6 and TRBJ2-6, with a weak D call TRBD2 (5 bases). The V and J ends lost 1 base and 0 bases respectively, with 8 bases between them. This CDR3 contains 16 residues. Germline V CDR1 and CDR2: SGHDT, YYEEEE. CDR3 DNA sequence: TGTGCCAGCAGCTTGTTAGGGAGCTCTGGGGCCAACGTCCTGACTTTC. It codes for CASSLLGSSGANVLTF.

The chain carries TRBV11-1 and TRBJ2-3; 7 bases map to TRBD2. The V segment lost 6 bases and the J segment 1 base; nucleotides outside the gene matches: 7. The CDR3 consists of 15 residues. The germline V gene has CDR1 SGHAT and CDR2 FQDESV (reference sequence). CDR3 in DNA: TGTGCCAGCAGTGCCTGGGGAGGGGGCACAGATACGCAGTATTTT. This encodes CASSAWGGGTDTQYF.